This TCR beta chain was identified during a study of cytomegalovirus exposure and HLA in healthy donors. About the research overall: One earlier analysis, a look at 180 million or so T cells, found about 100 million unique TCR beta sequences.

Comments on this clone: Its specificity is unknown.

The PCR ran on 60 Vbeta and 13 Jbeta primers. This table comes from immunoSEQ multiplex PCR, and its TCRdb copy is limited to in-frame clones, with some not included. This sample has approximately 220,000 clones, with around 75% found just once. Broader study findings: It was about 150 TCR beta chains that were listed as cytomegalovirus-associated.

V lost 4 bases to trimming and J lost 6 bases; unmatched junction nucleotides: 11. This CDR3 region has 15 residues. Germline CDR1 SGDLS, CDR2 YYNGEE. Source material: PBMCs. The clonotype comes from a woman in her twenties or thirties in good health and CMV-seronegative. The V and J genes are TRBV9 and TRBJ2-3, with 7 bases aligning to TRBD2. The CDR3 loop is CASSTASGPPDTQYF. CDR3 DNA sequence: TGTGCCAGCAGCACAGCTAGCGGTCCCCCCGATACGCAGTATTTT.